Here is one T cell receptor (beta chain) with its context. This receptor's antigen is unknown. No qualities accompany the bases; no much larger clone lies one base away. Trimming leaves V shorter by 2 bases and J shorter by 4 bases, with the junction holding 3 bases beyond the gene matches. CDR1 and CDR2 were assigned from the germline V gene as SGHDT and YYEEEE. Measured from the cysteine to the phenylalanine, the CDR3 is 14 residues long. The DNA shown is the 42-base CDR3, in frame from base 1. In total, just over 650 healthy bone marrow donors made up the cohort. At the time of sampling, every cohort member was nominally healthy, though immune exposures that went unrecorded were likely present. The donor was CMV seronegative and was included in the group of a few hundred seronegative cohort members. Every donor gave a peripheral blood sample, and the peripheral blood mononuclear cells from that sample were used for TCR beta sequencing. Genomic DNA extraction from the blood cell samples was performed with the Qiagen DNeasy Blood Extraction Kit.

Libraries were made using the immunoSEQ multiplex PCR assay. The multiplex PCR relied on a mix of 60 forward primers for TCR Vbeta segments and 13 reverse primers for TCR Jbeta segments. The CDR3 region of rearranged TCR beta genes was amplified from genomic DNA with a multiplex PCR assay. The Illumina HiSeq System was used to sequence the amplified TCR beta libraries as 87-base-pair reads. The study's processing was this. A later analysis counted about 80 million unique TCR beta chains across the 690 or so repertoires, and around 12 million of these chains were shared by at least two donors. Raw reads were error-corrected and collapsed into unique sequences with a nearest-neighbor algorithm that merged closely related sequences to remove PCR and sequencing errors. To assign V, D and J gene segments, CDR3 sequences were aligned to IMGT reference sequences. For a sequence to be retained, at least a six-nucleotide match to both a V gene segment and a J gene segment was required. A rearrangement was called productive if the CDR3 had no stop codons and remained in frame with V and J, and every other rearrangement was called non-productive. Following IMGT convention, CDR3 was defined as the stretch from the second conserved V-encoded cysteine to the conserved J-encoded phenylalanine. Sequences without an unambiguous match to a single V gene segment were excluded from the earlier analysis of 450 to 750 of the donors. An earlier analysis of about 600 of the donors called V segments functional above 56.7% productive rearrangements and segregating when the between-donor standard deviation exceeded 5%. A statistical classification framework was developed to diagnose cytomegalovirus status using the catalog of TCR beta chain sequences. In a later analysis, TCR nucleotide sequences were compared against IMGT/GENE-DB human TR gene sequences so that V and J genes could be assigned. Using the TCRdist pipeline, a later analysis assigned CDR3 sequences along with most-parsimonious VDJ recombination scenarios. In a later analysis, each TCR beta chain was defined by its CDR3 amino acid sequence together with its V-gene family, and reads without a unique V-gene family were excluded. As a way to deal with suspected cross-contamination and a sequencing artifact, a later analysis dropped 592 nucleotide sequences that were highly shared and had low generation probability. In a later analysis, a clonal expansion index was calculated for each public chain from normalized within-repertoire ranks of inferred template counts. In a later analysis, generation probabilities were computed using a VDJ recombination model fitted to out-of-frame rearrangements, and the results were checked against IGoR. Hypergeometric tests were used in a later analysis to score TCR-TCR, TCR-HLA and TCR-CMV co-occurrence, with a repertoire-size bias correction applied to the TCR pairs. A later analysis estimated false discovery rates by permuting HLA or CMV assignments 20 times. A later analysis grouped co-occurring TCRs with DBSCAN, adding TCRdist sequence similarity when clustering within HLA-allele-positive subsets. Repertoires with fewer than 30,000 or more than 120,000 public chains, plus five repertoires with anomalous nucleotide sharing, were excluded from co-occurrence clustering. TCRdb stores this immuneACCESS table with in-frame sequences only. Part of the clones is absent; in the studies checked, under half of the shortfall reflects unresolved V genes, and no reason is known for the rest. That table furnishes V, J and clone size, whereas the DNA furnished D and trimming. This sample is represented by 90,000 to 150,000 clones; over 15% of them were singletons. About 2% of the sample rests with the top ten.

The source of the sample is a study of cytomegalovirus exposure and HLA in healthy donors (TCRdb year 2017). With regard to the full study: An earlier analysis of 587 of the donors reported approximately 270 Gb of sequence data and around 120 million unique TCR beta sequences from about 200 million T cells. Of the roughly 410 genotyped donors, roughly 80% were placed in the genetic ancestry cluster associated with self-reported Caucasian donors. In a later genetic analysis, genome-wide SNP genotypes for about 55% of the roughly 700 donors were used, and that subset was treated as a discovery cohort. Rather than using new phenotypic data, the later analysis identified candidate immune exposures from TCR beta sequences and from how often those sequences occurred across donors. In addition to the first cohort of approximately 670 subjects, a separate validation cohort of 120 different subjects was used. All discovery cohort repertoires had been generated on a single sequencing platform. Both class I and class II loci were covered by HLA typing, at four-digit resolution. The study used immunosequencing to profile the T cell repertoires of about 670 subjects and linked those repertoires to cytomegalovirus serostatus. The number of donors typed differed by locus, with 629-630 for A, B, C, DRB1 and DQB1, about 500 for DQA1, 606 for DPA1, and 450 to 480 for DPB1. In a later analysis, previously published TCR beta repertoires from fewer than 750 donors were re-analyzed and high-resolution HLA genotyping was added so that TCR occurrence patterns could be studied. Among 398 genotyped donors of the cohort, an average of about 240,000 unique TCR beta nucleotide sequences were sequenced per donor, about a sixth of them non-productive. Alongside the repertoire data, information on donor age, sex, ethnicity and CMV serostatus was compiled. The study was designed to test whether signatures of past pathogen exposure could be identified by cataloging public T cell receptors. High-throughput TCR immunosequencing, statistical association of individual TCRs with disease status, and machine learning were combined to predict cytomegalovirus infection status. An early release that covered roughly 600 HLA-typed donors contained around 300 gigabases of sequencing data and tens of millions of unique TCR sequences. About 5 DR-DQ haplotypes were handled as single units for association and clustering, since linkage in the cohort was strong. To decide whether each TCR beta V gene segment behaved as functional or pseudogenic, an earlier analysis of some 600 of the donors relied on high-throughput TCR beta sequencing. Overall study results and their limits: The sequencing pipeline was judged likely to have produced a cluster of highly shared sequence variants as a technical artifact. Because HLA typing was unavailable for some donors at each locus, only the typed subset was used in association tests. In a later analysis, TCR association rates were found to vary across HLA loci, with the most associated TCRs seen for DRB1 alleles and the fewest for HLA-C alleles. A few of the identified cytomegalovirus-associated TCR beta chains were confirmed in vitro to be specific for cytomegalovirus antigens. The authors suggested that the approach could potentially be extended to other disease states and immunological phenotypes. Compared with equally common non-associated chains, HLA-associated TCR beta chains in a later analysis were more clonally expanded and had lower generation probabilities. Correlated functional status among segregating V segments might be attributable to linkage disequilibrium, but an unknown experimental factor could not be ruled out. The classifier was reported to diagnose cytomegalovirus status with high specificity and sensitivity in both the original cohort and the validation cohort. Because the 87-base-pair reads could not distinguish some IMGT-functional V segments, including TRBV6-2 and TRBV6-3, those segments were excluded. Strong co-occurrence of HLA alleles, especially DR and DQ, made assigning TCR associations to individual alleles difficult. A further reported finding was that TCR beta sequences accurately predicted the HLA-A and HLA-B alleles for most subjects in the first cohort. In this cohort, only TCR beta chains were sequenced, and detectable features were limited by the absence of alpha or paired-chain data. Immune exposure information for the cohort was limited to CMV serostatus. A total of roughly 160 TCR beta chains were listed by the study as associated with cytomegalovirus. A later analysis associated approximately 17,000 TCR beta sequences with specific HLA alleles at a false discovery rate of 0.05. Compared with the approximately 700-donor mean, donors in an Asian-associated ancestry cluster had fewer N-insertions in productive TCRs, according to a later genetic analysis. Most TCR sequences were observed very rarely across donors, whereas some public TCRs were present in many individuals. V-gene and J-gene trimming of TCR beta chains was associated with a missense DCLRE1C variant in a later genetic analysis, and the association was replicated in an independent cohort. In a later analysis, several top co-occurrence clusters were reported to appear linked to parvovirus B19, influenza, CMV and Epstein-Barr virus. Roughly uniform sequencing depth across donors was assumed in presence/absence analyses, although this assumption may not hold. A later analysis found that most CMV-associated TCR beta chains appeared HLA-restricted, with HLA associations seemingly driven largely by CMV exposure. The earlier analysis of 450 to 700 of the donors excluded some 15 rarely observed V segments, including chromosome 9 orphons, because counts were too low. Broadly in line with IMGT annotations, most TCR beta V segments showed up in productive rearrangements about 87% or about 30% of the time in an earlier analysis of under 700 of the donors.

The chain employs TRBV5-6 and TRBJ1-2; 9 bases in the junction line up with TRBD1. Sequenced material: PBMCs. This receptor was obtained from a woman in her late teens or twenties in good health and CMV-seronegative. The CDR3 region: CASSFDRGGYGYTF. The bases are TGTGCCAGCAGCTTTGACAGGGGGGGCTATGGCTACACCTTC.